The source of this TCR beta chain is a study of graft-versus-host responses after intestinal transplantation. On the study more broadly: Recipients received multivisceral, liver-intestinal, or isolated intestinal transplants. The recipients all started with anti-thymocyte globulin induction and then took tacrolimus and steroids for around three years.

Some clones are missing from TCRdb's copy, which holds only in-frame ones; the method was immunoSEQ multiplex PCR. Of tens of thousands of clones listed, about 92% were seen once; the top ten hold approximately 0.64%. The CDR3 runs 16 residues. Germline V gives CDR1 MNHNS, CDR2 SASEGT. Between the trimmed V and J ends, which lost 3 bases and 5 bases, there was a span of 19 bases. Study results and caveats: GvH clones surfaced in recipient marrow, some emerging earlier in ileum or blood. Individuals who had graft-donor T cell macrochimerism had allografts that showed high graft-versus-host to host-versus-graft clonal ratios.

With respect to this clone: Its antigen is still unknown.

The source is a human patient who received an intestinal transplant, so some T cells may come from the graft donor. Sequenced material: PBMCs, taken 98 days after intestinal transplantation. The chain links TRBV6-1 to TRBJ2-5, with D possibly matching TRBD2 (7 bases). The CDR3 sequence is CASSDGYGGGVETQYF. The CDR3 nucleotides read TGTGCCAGCAGTGATGGCTATGGAGGGGGGGTCGAGACCCAGTACTTC.